The 9 T cell receptor beta chains below were found in one sample sequenced in a study of technical replicates of blood from several donors. Here immunoSEQ multiplex PCR was the method, and the copy in TCRdb shows in-frame clones only, minus some. In the table there are 60,000 to 90,000 clones, roughly 89% of which are singletons. Material: T cells isolated from PBMCs. These receptors were obtained from a human donor in good health.

The CDR3 is CASSAVVGTGVFQPQHF. The CDR3 DNA sequence: TGTGCCAGTAGTGCCGTTGTAGGGACAGGGGTTTTCCAGCCCCAGCATTTT. The chain links TRBV19 to TRBJ1-5, with 10 nucleotides matching TRBD1. V was clipped by 5 bases and J by 7 bases; unmatched bases: 14. The CDR3 covers 17 residues. Germline CDR1 reads LNHDA; CDR2 reads SQIVND (reference sequence).

CDR3 sequence reads: CARSKGLNYNEQFF. CDR3 nucleotides: TGTGCCAGATCGAAGGGACTCAACTACAATGAGCAGTTCTTC. The genes are TRBV19 and TRBJ2-1; weak D call: TRBD2 (6 bases). In germline, CDR1 is LNHDA, CDR2 SQIVND (reference sequence). The CDR3 runs 14 residues. Between the trimmed V and J ends, which lost 9 bases and 3 bases, there was a span of 15 bases.

This chain uses TRBV6-1 with TRBJ2-3; possible D gene TRBD1, 5 bases. V was trimmed by 2 bases and J by 5 bases, leaving 14 bases between them. Per germline, CDR1 MNHNS and CDR2 SASEGT. The CDR3 has 15 residues. The CDR3 DNA follows: TGTGCCAGCAGTGAAAATCAGGGTTTAAGAGATACGCAGTATTTT. Encoded protein: CASSENQGLRDTQYF.

The gene calls are TRBV7-2 and TRBJ2-1; D may be TRBD2 (5 bases). In germline, CDR1 is SGHTA, CDR2 FQGNSA. V was trimmed by 4 bases and J by 0 bases, leaving 10 bases between them. The CDR3 sequence is 15 residues long. The CDR3 DNA is TGTGCCAGCAGCTCCGGACTTATCTCCTACAATGAGCAGTTCTTC. Amino acids: CASSSGLISYNEQFF.

The chain uses TRBV11-3 and TRBJ1-3; D unclear. There are 14 residues in the CDR3. Germline V CDR1 and CDR2: SGHNT, YENEEA. V lost 5 bases to trimming and J lost 0 bases, with 8 bases between them. CDR3: CASSADSSGNTIYF. In nucleotides, the CDR3 is TGTGCCAGCAGCGCTGACTCCTCTGGAAACACCATATATTTT.

Here the CDR3 reads CASSQERESDYYNEQFF. The CDR3 DNA reads as TGCGCCAGCAGCCAAGAACGGGAGTCTGATTACTACAATGAGCAGTTCTTC. V and J are TRBV4-3 and TRBJ2-1; possibly TRBD2 for D (6 bases). The CDR3 length is 17 residues. The germline V gene encodes CDR1 LGHNA and CDR2 YSLEER. Trimming took off 0 bases at V and 3 bases at J, with 15 bases between the two ends.

This clone is a singleton in its sample. V gene TRBV11-2 combines with J gene TRBJ1-2; 7 bases are shared with TRBD1. The V gene's germline CDR1 is SGHAT and CDR2 FQNNGV. This CDR3 is built from 14 residues. V lost 3 bases and J lost 3; bases outside the gene matches: 4. This CDR3 is CASSLFTGDYGYTF. For the CDR3, the DNA is TGTGCCAGCAGCTTGTTCACAGGGGACTATGGCTACACCTTC.

The chain links TRBV27 to TRBJ1-1, with a possible D match to TRBD1 (5 bases). Looked up from germline, CDR1 is MNHEY and CDR2 is SMNVEV (reference sequence). This CDR3 has 12 amino acids. V dropped 8 bases and J dropped 5 bases, with 12 bases sitting between them. The DNA for the CDR3 is TGTGCCAGCCGTGGCGGGGGTACTGAAGCTTTCTTT. Encoded protein: CASRGGGTEAFF.

The rearrangement links TRBV10-3 to TRBJ1-1; 7 nucleotides match TRBD1. Germline CDR1 and CDR2: ENHRY and SYGVKD. The CDR3 length is 14 residues. Unmatched junction bases numbered 6, after V lost 3 bases and J lost 5 bases. CDR3 loop: CAISDRDRGTEAFF. Here the CDR3 DNA reads TGTGCCATCAGTGATCGGGACAGAGGGACTGAAGCTTTCTTT.